This T cell receptor (beta chain) came from a study of shared clonotypes between healthy human individuals. Study outcomes and limitations: Genetic and exposure-history diversity was limited by the few donors. Clonotype sharing among donors was thought likely to change with sequencing depth.

Germline CDR1 reads SGHRS; CDR2 reads YFSETQ. CDR3 length equals 12 residues. V dropped 2 bases and J dropped 8; count of bases not matched to a gene: 1. Assay runs were performed at deep level. Method: immunoSEQ multiplex PCR; TCRdb's copy keeps in-frame clones and lacks some. In the table there are about 450,000 clones, roughly 80% of which are singletons. Comment on this clone: The antigen is unknown. The sample has other DNA sequences that encode this CDR3 too.

This sequence originates from a woman aged 40 to 50 in good health. Some clones in this sample may be carry-over from other donors' samples. The chain recombines TRBV5-1 with TRBJ2-1; 7 bases match TRBD2. The sample comprised PBMCs. The DNA of the CDR3 is TGCGCCAGCAGCTTACGGGGGGATGAGCAGTTCTTC. This translates into CASSLRGDEQFF.